The 29 T cell receptor beta chains reported below all come from one sample, sequenced in a study of cytomegalovirus exposure and HLA in healthy donors. It was with 60 Vbeta and 13 Jbeta primers that the PCR ran. Clones were sequenced by immunoSEQ multiplex PCR, and TCRdb holds only the in-frame ones, with some missing. The sample includes under 200,000 clones, 60% to 80% seen only once; the top ten take roughly 8%. The sequenced sample was PBMCs. All receptors come from a middle-aged woman in good health and CMV-seropositive.

V is TRBV7-2 and J is TRBJ1-4; a weak D match, TRBD1 (5 bases). CDR3 length equals 14 residues. V was cut by 3 bases and J by 2 bases, with 7 bases left in between. Germline lookup yields CDR1 SGHTA and CDR2 FQGNSA. The CDR3 loop is CASSLAGTNEKLFF. CDR3 bases: TGTGCCAGCAGCTTGGCAGGGACTAATGAAAAACTGTTTTTT.

V is TRBV6-5 and J is TRBJ1-1; no reliable D call. This CDR3 region has 14 residues. V lost 0 bases and J 10 bases, leaving 15 bases between the germline ends. Germline CDR1 reads MNHEY; CDR2 reads SVGAGI. The CDR3 loop reads CASSYSEGIGSAFF. CDR3 in DNA: TGTGCCAGCAGTTACTCAGAGGGAATAGGATCAGCTTTCTTT.

Only one count was recorded for this clone. The chain combines TRBV6-1 with TRBJ1-5, with TRBD1 matching 7 bases. The CDR3 runs to 16 residues. V gave up 4 bases and J gave up 0 bases; unmatched junction bases: 6. CDR1 is MNHNS, CDR2 SASEGT, per germline. Written as DNA, the CDR3 is TGTGCCAGCAGTGGGGGGACAGATTATAGCAATCAGCCCCAGCATTTT. This sequence encodes CASSGGTDYSNQPQHF.

The V and J genes are TRBV11-2 and TRBJ1-3; the match to TRBD1 covers 9 bases. From germline, CDR1 is SGHAT and CDR2 FQNNGV. There are 18 residues in the CDR3. Trimming removed 0 bases from V and 0 bases from J; junction bases left unmatched: 6. CDR3 loop: CASSLEGTGTYSGNTIYF. Here the CDR3 DNA reads TGTGCCAGCAGCTTAGAGGGGACAGGGACCTACTCTGGAAACACCATATATTTT.

This chain connects TRBV6-6 to TRBJ1-5, with 9 bases lining up with TRBD1. J was trimmed by 3 bases and V by 5 bases; bases with no gene match: 8. The CDR3 is made up of 16 amino acids. Germline CDR1 reads MNHNY; CDR2 reads SVGAGI (reference sequence). CDR3 bases: TGTGCCAGCAGTCTCCCGGGACAGGGCAACAATCAGCCCCAGCATTTT. Its translation: CASSLPGQGNNQPQHF.

V and J are TRBV7-9 and TRBJ1-2; D ambiguous. Trimming shortened V by 5 bases and J by 8 bases, and 21 bases separated the two germline ends. This CDR3 has 15 residues. Germline V gene lookup returns CDR1 SEHNR and CDR2 FQNEAQ (reference sequence). CDR3 bases: TGTGCCAGCAGCCCCCCCGGGGTTCCGGCTGGAGGCTACACCTTC. Residues: CASSPPGVPAGGYTF.

This chain links TRBV28 with TRBJ1-5; perhaps TRBD1 as D (5 bases). Between the trimmed V and J ends, which lost 1 base and 1 base, there was a span of 14 bases. The germline gives CDR1 MDHEN, CDR2 SYDVKM. This CDR3 spans 17 amino acids. CDR3 sequence reads: CASSLLRGRASNQPQHF. In DNA form, the CDR3 reads TGTGCCAGCAGTTTATTAAGGGGAAGGGCCAGCAATCAGCCCCAGCATTTT. The entire variable domain, with the rest obtained from reference TRBV28 and TRBJ1-5, is as follows: DVKVTQSSRYLVKRTGEKVFLECVQDMDHENMFWYRQDPGLGLRLIYFSYDVKMKEKGDIPEGYSVSREKKERFSLILESASTNQTSMYLCASSLLRGRASNQPQHFGDGTRLSIL.

The chain is built from TRBV19 and TRBJ2-1; TRBD2 agrees at 14 bases. The CDR3 is 17 residues long. The germline V gene encodes CDR1 LNHDA and CDR2 SQIVND (reference sequence). V trimming: 3 bases; J trimming: 0 bases; junction bases outside the gene matches: 1. This CDR3 is CASSIGTSGGSYNEQFF. DNA for the CDR3: TGTGCCAGTAGTATCGGGACTAGCGGGGGCTCCTACAATGAGCAGTTCTTC.

CDR3 nucleotide sequence: TGTGCCAGCAGTGACAGGGGCCCTCCAGATACGCAGTATTTT. This translates into CASSDRGPPDTQYF. V usage is TRBV6-4 and J usage is TRBJ2-3; possible D gene TRBD1, 5 bases. Trimming removed 2 bases from V and 4 bases from J, with 10 bases in between. The CDR3 has 14 residues. Per the germline V gene, CDR1 is MRHNA and CDR2 is SNTAGT.

This clone was recorded once. The gene calls are TRBV5-1 and TRBJ1-1, with TRBD1 as a possible D gene (5 bases). Looked up from germline, CDR1 is SGHRS and CDR2 is YFSETQ. V was pared by 2 bases and J by 6 bases, with 14 bases between. The CDR3 is 14 amino acids. CDR3 region: CASSLADPGPEAFF. The CDR3 region has the DNA TGCGCCAGCAGCTTAGCAGACCCAGGGCCTGAAGCTTTCTTT.

This clone has ten or more counts. The gene calls are TRBV5-6 and TRBJ2-1; the match to TRBD2 covers 9 bases. The trim removed 1 base at V and 6 bases at J, leaving 5 bases unmatched. The CDR3 is made up of 15 amino acids. From germline, CDR1 is SGHDT and CDR2 YYEEEE. The CDR3 nucleotides are TGTGCCAGCAGCTTGACTCTAGCGGGACCCAATGAGCAGTTCTTC. This sequence encodes CASSLTLAGPNEQFF.

The chain uses TRBV6-1 and TRBJ2-1; 8 positions agree with TRBD2. The CDR3 runs 15 residues. V shed 3 bases, J shed 3 bases, and the junction held 4 bases outside the gene matches. Germline V lookup: CDR1 MNHNS, CDR2 SASEGT. The CDR3 protein is CASSDRGGHYNEQFF. CDR3 sequence (DNA): TGTGCCAGCAGTGACCGGGGGGGTCACTACAATGAGCAGTTCTTC.

V gene TRBV9 combines with J gene TRBJ2-6, with D possibly matching TRBD1 (5 bases). Trimming took 2 bases from V and 0 from J, leaving 6 bases between them. This CDR3 region has 15 residues. Germline V CDR1 and CDR2: SGDLS, YYNGEE. As DNA, the CDR3 is TGTGCCAGCAGCGTCGACAGCTCTGGGGCCAACGTCCTGACTTTC. Its protein product is CASSVDSSGANVLTF.

This clone has just one count. The chain combines TRBV28 with TRBJ2-7, with D perhaps TRBD1 (5 bases). V was pared by 4 bases and J by 3 bases, with 10 bases between. This CDR3 has 13 residues. Germline V gene lookup returns CDR1 MDHEN and CDR2 SYDVKM. CDR3 bases: TGTGCCAGCAGTTCGACAGTGATCTACGAGCAGTACTTC. This translates into CASSSTVIYEQYF.

This clone has only one observation. The chain carries TRBV27 and TRBJ2-5, with TRBD1 as a possible D gene (6 bases). The CDR3 totals 13 residues. Germline assignment: CDR1 MNHEY and CDR2 SMNVEV (reference sequence). The V and J ends lost 5 bases and 5 bases respectively, with 12 bases between them. The CDR3, as DNA: TGTGCCAGCAGTCCCCACACAGGGGAGACCCAGTACTTC. Protein product: CASSPHTGETQYF.

This clone was found a few times. CDR3 nucleotides: TGTGCCAGCAGCCCCCACGCAGGACAGGGAGGATCTGGAAACACCATATATTTT. Its protein is CASSPHAGQGGSGNTIYF. The rearrangement uses TRBV4-2 and TRBJ1-3; 8 bases match TRBD1. V lost 4 bases, J lost 1 base, and 12 bases stayed unmatched. The length of the CDR3 is 18 residues. CDR1 is LGHNA, CDR2 YNFKEQ, per germline.

V is TRBV10-2 and J is TRBJ2-1; 9 nucleotides match TRBD2. CDR1 and CDR2 (germline): WSHSY, SAAADI. The V and J ends lost 0 bases and 8 bases, in that order; junction bases with no gene match: 2. This CDR3 is 14 amino acids long. CDR3 bases: TGCGCCAGCAGTGAGTCGGGACTAGCTGATGAGCAGTTCTTC. Its translation: CASSESGLADEQFF.

The rearrangement links TRBV27 to TRBJ2-3; 10 nucleotides agree with TRBD1. The V segment lost 5 bases and the J segment 0 bases; nucleotides outside the gene matches: 8. Germline loops: CDR1 MNHEY, CDR2 SMNVEV (reference sequence). The CDR3 is 17 residues long. The CDR3 nucleotides are TGTGCCAGCAGTACCGGGACAGGGGACCTTAGCACAGATACGCAGTATTTT. Its translation: CASSTGTGDLSTDTQYF.

V usage is TRBV6-5 and J usage is TRBJ2-1; 10 positions match TRBD1. The ends lost 5 bases at V and 6 bases at J; junction bases unmatched: 4. The CDR3 totals 14 residues. Germline V CDR1 and CDR2: MNHEY, SVGAGI. CDR3 region: CASSRDRGLNEQFF. DNA for the CDR3: TGTGCCAGCAGTCGAGACAGGGGGCTCAATGAGCAGTTCTTC.

Only one count was recorded for this clone. The chain has TRBV9 and TRBJ1-5; tentatively, D is TRBD1 (5 bases). From germline, CDR1 is SGDLS and CDR2 YYNGEE. Between the trimmed V and J ends, which lost 5 bases and 7 bases, there was a span of 13 bases. This CDR3 has 13 residues. The chain's CDR3 is CASSPTGEQPQHF. The CDR3 nucleotides read TGTGCCAGCAGTCCAACAGGTGAACAGCCCCAGCATTTT.

The V and J genes are TRBV7-9 and TRBJ2-7; no firm D call. Germline V gene sequence: CDR1 SEHNR, CDR2 FQNEAQ (reference sequence). V was shortened by 2 bases and J by 2 bases, with 4 bases between the two germline ends. CDR3 size: 12 residues. CDR3 sequence reads: CASSLLPYEQYF. The CDR3 coding sequence is TGTGCCAGCAGCTTACTACCCTACGAGCAGTACTTC. Variable domain in full (rest from reference TRBV7-9 and TRBJ2-7): DTGVSQNPRHKITKRGQNVTFRCDPISEHNRLYWYRQTLGQGPEFLTYFQNEAQLEKSRLLSDRFSAERPKGSFSTLEIQRTEQGDSAMYLCASSLLPYEQYFGPGTRLTVT.

The chain has TRBV10-1 and TRBJ2-1, with TRBD1 as a possible D gene (6 bases). The CDR3 totals 14 residues. The ends were cut back, 10 bases at V and 3 bases at J, with 16 bases in the middle. Germline V lookup: CDR1 WNHNN, CDR2 SYGVQD (reference sequence). CDR3 sequence: CATIRDKNYNEQFF. The DNA of the CDR3 is TGCGCCACTATCCGGGACAAGAACTACAATGAGCAGTTCTTC.

V and J are TRBV13 and TRBJ1-1, with no clear D. Germline V gives CDR1 PRHDT, CDR2 FYEKMQ (reference sequence). The V end was cut by 8 bases, the J end by 0 bases, with 10 bases between. The CDR3 is 13 residues long. The CDR3, as DNA: TGTGCCAGCGCGGGAGTTCTGAACACTGAAGCTTTCTTT. As protein: CASAGVLNTEAFF.

The rearrangement uses TRBV18 and TRBJ2-2, with TRBD2 identical over 9 bases. The CDR3 contains 16 residues. The ends lost 2 bases at V and 1 base at J; junction bases unmatched: 2. The germline CDR1 and CDR2 sequences are KGHSH and LQKENI. Here the CDR3 DNA reads TGTGCCAGCTCACCAGGACTAGCGTTGAACACCGGGGAGCTGTTTTTT. Encoded protein: CASSPGLALNTGELFF.

This chain uses TRBV7-8 with TRBJ1-5, with TRBD1 as a possible D gene (5 bases). CDR3 length equals 16 residues. Germline CDR1 and CDR2: SGHVS and FQNEAQ. V lost 1 base to trimming and J lost 6 bases, with 16 bases between them. CDR3 sequence: CASSLGMAPTGQPQHF. The CDR3 DNA reads as TGTGCCAGCAGCTTAGGGATGGCGCCAACAGGTCAGCCCCAGCATTTT.

This chain connects TRBV14 to TRBJ2-1; 10 bases are shared with TRBD2. Trimming at V came to 1 base and at J to 9 bases, leaving 6 bases not matched to a gene. From germline, CDR1 is SGHDN and CDR2 FVKESK. The CDR3 extends over 15 amino acids. CDR3 sequence: CASSQGLAGAGEQFF. DNA of the CDR3: TGTGCCAGCAGCCAAGGGCTAGCGGGAGCAGGTGAGCAGTTCTTC.

The chain uses TRBV10-3 and TRBJ2-5; D perhaps matches TRBD2 (6 bases). Germline V gene sequence: CDR1 ENHRY, CDR2 SYGVKD. This CDR3 comprises 14 residues. V was cut by 6 bases and J by 1 base, with 12 bases left in between. The CDR3 nucleotides are TGTGCCATCAGGAAGGGTAGCGGCCAAGAGACCCAGTACTTC. Its translation: CAIRKGSGQETQYF.

This clone appeared a single time. The genes are TRBV5-1 and TRBJ2-1; D is unclear. From germline, CDR1 is SGHRS and CDR2 YFSETQ. V was shortened by 7 bases and J by 1 base, with 12 bases between the two germline ends. This CDR3 is built from 14 residues. CDR3 amino acids: CASALPGSYNEQFF. The CDR3 DNA is TGCGCCAGCGCCTTACCCGGGTCCTACAATGAGCAGTTCTTC.

The chain is built from TRBV2 and TRBJ1-5; 7 bases match TRBD1. V dropped 7 bases and J dropped 4; count of bases not matched to a gene: 10. Germline loops: CDR1 SNHLY, CDR2 FYNNEI. The CDR3 covers 15 residues. Here the CDR3 reads CASKRAGTANQPQHF. The CDR3 region has the DNA TGTGCCAGCAAGAGAGCCGGGACAGCGAATCAGCCCCAGCATTTT.